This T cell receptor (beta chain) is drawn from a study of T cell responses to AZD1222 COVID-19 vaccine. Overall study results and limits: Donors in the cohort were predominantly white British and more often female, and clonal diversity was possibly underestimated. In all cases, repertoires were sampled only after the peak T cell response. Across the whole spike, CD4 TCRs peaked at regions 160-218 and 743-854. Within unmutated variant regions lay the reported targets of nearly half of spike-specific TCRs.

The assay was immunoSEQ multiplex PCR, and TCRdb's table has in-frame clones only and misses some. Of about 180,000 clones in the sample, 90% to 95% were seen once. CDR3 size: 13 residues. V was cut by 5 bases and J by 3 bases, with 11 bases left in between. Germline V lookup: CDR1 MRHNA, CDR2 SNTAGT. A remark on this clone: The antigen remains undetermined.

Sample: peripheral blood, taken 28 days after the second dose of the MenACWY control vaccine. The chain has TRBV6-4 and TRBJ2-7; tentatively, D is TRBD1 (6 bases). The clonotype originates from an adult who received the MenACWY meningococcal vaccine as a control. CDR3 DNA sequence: TGTGCCAGCAGTAACTTGGACAGCTACGAGCAGTACTTC. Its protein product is CASSNLDSYEQYF.